This T cell receptor (beta chain) originates from a study of lymphopenia after photon versus proton radiotherapy (dated by TCRdb to about 2019). Study-level background: Photon and proton radiation therapy were compared by the study for their immunological effects in patients with gastrointestinal tumors who developed high-grade lymphopenia. The study aimed to characterize how the two radiation modalities differ in their impact on the immune system. The cohort comprised under 25 patients with gastrointestinal tumors who received either photon or proton therapy and then developed lymphopenia.

The library was obtained by the immunoSEQ multiplex PCR assay. Deep sequencing of rearranged TCR beta loci, alongside multiparametric flow cytometry, was used to profile T cell repertoires. Held by TCRdb, this immuneACCESS table contains in-frame sequences only and omits some clones. Under half of the omission traces to an unresolved V gene where checked; the cause of the rest is unknown. The sample table records 50,000 to 60,000 clones; roughly 90% of these occur just once. Approximately 19% of the sample belongs to the ten largest clones. Study-wide findings and limitations: After the lymphocyte count nadir, oligoclonal expansion, especially of CD8+ Temra cells, was observed in photon-treated repertoires, and the drop in diversity was driven by this expansion. During treatment, patients who received photon therapy lost naive T cells and TCR diversity and gained effector/memory populations, whereas patients who received proton therapy remained relatively stable. The authors looked at the survival association only in patients who died, and they framed better survival with proton therapy as a possibility rather than a demonstrated result. Across the cohort, a larger post-nadir drop in TCR diversity was inversely correlated with overall survival time among patients who died.

Concerning this clone itself: Its antigen is currently not known. Per-base quality was not reported, and no clone a single base away is much larger than it.

CDR1 and CDR2 (GTSNPN, SVGIG) derive from the germline V gene (reference sequence). From the cysteine through the phenylalanine, the CDR3 covers 17 amino acids. The kept DNA is CDR3 alone, 51 bases in frame from the first base. Deletion took 3 bases off V and 4 bases off J, with a span of 24 bases between the germline ends. The receptor was derived from a woman aged 40 to 50 with cholangiocarcinoma. The sample consisted of peripheral blood, taken from a patient treated with photon-based radiotherapy. The V and J genes are TRBV30 and TRBJ1-2, with the identity of the D gene unclear. The CDR3 corresponds to CAWSFGRVRYGVYGYTF. At the DNA level, the sequence is TGTGCCTGGAGCTTCGGACGAGTCCGTTATGGGGTCTATGGCTACACCTTC. Where the CDR3 stops, the reference TRBV30 and TRBJ1-2 genes take over; the full variable domain is SQTIHQWPATLVQPVGSPLSLECTVEGTSNPNLYWYRQAAGRGLQLLFYSVGIGQISSEVPQNLSASRPQDRQFILSSKKLLLSDSGFYLCAWSFGRVRYGVYGYTFGSGTRLTVV.